This T cell receptor (beta chain) was captured by sequencing in a study of blood T cell repertoires in COVID-19. About the study: Researchers got acute and convalescent COVID-19 samples from the United States, Italy and Spain.

Per the authors' pipeline: How many nucleated cells were present was estimated from reference gene primer amplification. Assay used: immunoSEQ multiplex PCR; TCRdb lists only in-frame clones, some missing. V and J calls and clone size are copied from that table; D and trimming were computed from the DNA. Of 70,000 to 95,000 clones in the sample, about 90% were seen once. V lost 6 bases, J lost 2 bases, and 16 bases lay in between. This CDR3 region has 15 residues. Germline V gene data show CDR1 as MDHEN and CDR2 as SYDVKM. The rearrangement links TRBV28 to TRBJ1-2, with D perhaps TRBD1 (5 bases). The sequenced sample was peripheral blood. The clonotype comes from a woman aged 70-85 years with acute or convalescent COVID-19. CDR3 DNA sequence: TGTGCCAGCAGGCAAGGGACCGGGGGGAACTATGGCTACACCTTC. Translating it yields CASRQGTGGNYGYTF.